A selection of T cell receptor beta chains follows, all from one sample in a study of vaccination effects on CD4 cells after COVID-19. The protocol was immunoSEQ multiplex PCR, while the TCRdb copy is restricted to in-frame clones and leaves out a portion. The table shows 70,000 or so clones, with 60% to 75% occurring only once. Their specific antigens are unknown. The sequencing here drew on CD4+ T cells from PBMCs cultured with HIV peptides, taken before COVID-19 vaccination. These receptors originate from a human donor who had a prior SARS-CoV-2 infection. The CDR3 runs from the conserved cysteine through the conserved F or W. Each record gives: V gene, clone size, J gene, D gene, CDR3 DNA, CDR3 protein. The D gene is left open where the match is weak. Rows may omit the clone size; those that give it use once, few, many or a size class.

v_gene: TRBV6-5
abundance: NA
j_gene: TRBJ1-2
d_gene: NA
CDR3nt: TGTGCCAGCAGTTACTCGAGGGGGGCCTATGGCTACACCTTC
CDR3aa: CASSYSRGAYGYTF

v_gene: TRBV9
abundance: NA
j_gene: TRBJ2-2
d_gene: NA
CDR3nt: TGTGCCAGCAGCGTAACGGATAACACCTACACCGGGGAGCTGTTTTTT
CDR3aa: CASSVTDNTYTGELFF

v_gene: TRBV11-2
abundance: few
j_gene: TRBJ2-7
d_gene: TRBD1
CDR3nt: TGTGCCAGCAGCTGGGGGACAGGCCCCTACGAGCAGTACTTC
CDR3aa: CASSWGTGPYEQYF

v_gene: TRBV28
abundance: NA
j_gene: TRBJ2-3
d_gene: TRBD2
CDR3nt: TGTGCCAGCAGTTTCGGACTAGCGGGAGCAGATACGCAGTATTTT
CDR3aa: CASSFGLAGADTQYF

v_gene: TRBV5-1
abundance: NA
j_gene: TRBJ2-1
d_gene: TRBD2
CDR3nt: TGCGCCAGCAGCTTGGGCCCCCTAGCGGGGGGCCATAGGTCATTCAATGAGCAGTTCTTC
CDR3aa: CASSLGPLAGGHRSFNEQFF

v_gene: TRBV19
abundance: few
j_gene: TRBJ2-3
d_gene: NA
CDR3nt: TGTGCCAGTAGCGGGAGTTCACTCACGCAGTATTTT
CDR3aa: CASSGSSLTQYF

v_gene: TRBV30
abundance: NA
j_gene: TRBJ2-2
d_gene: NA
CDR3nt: TGTGCCTGGAGAACAGGGCCTAGAACGAACACCGGGGAGCTGTTTTTT
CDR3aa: CAWRTGPRTNTGELFF

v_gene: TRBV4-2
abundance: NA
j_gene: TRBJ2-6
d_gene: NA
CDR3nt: TGTGCCAGCAGCCAGACAGCTATAGGGGCCAACGTCCTGACTTTC
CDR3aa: CASSQTAIGANVLTF

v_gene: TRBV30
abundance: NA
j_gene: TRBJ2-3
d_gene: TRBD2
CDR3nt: TGTGCCTGGAGAATAGCGGGAGCCCCAGATACGCAGTATTTT
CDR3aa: CAWRIAGAPDTQYF

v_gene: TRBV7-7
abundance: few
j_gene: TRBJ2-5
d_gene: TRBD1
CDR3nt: TGTGCTAGCAGCCCGACAGGGGTGGGGGAGACCCAGTACTTC
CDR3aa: CASSPTGVGETQYF